This T cell receptor beta chain stems from a study of T and B cells in COVID-19 patients. Study context: COVID-19 patients gave peripheral blood either during active infection or after recovery.

Points on this clonotype: Possible read error: a much larger clone is one base away.

TRB rearrangements were amplified by multiplex PCR with BIOMED2 TRB-A/B primers. TCRdb re-derived calls from the multiplex PCR reads in MiXCR, one entry per CDR3 protein. The repertoire consists of tens of thousands of distinct CDR3 sequences, with 30% to 35% occurring once and the leading ten covering approximately 1.7%. The germline gives CDR1 LNHDA, CDR2 SQIVND (reference sequence). This CDR3 is built from 15 residues. TRB was amplified from around 250-500 ng of blood genomic DNA. What was sequenced was blood. The sequence was collected from a human donor who had recovered from COVID-19. The chain combines TRBV19 with TRBJ2-7; 9 nucleotides agree with TRBD1. CDR3 amino acids: CARSRETGGSYEQYF. The CDR3 DNA sequence: TGTGCCCGTAGTAGAGAGACAGGGGGATCCTACGAGCAGTACTTC.